This TCR beta chain was captured by sequencing in a study of blood T cell repertoires in COVID-19. Background on the study: Acute and convalescent COVID-19 samples came from the United States, Italy and Spain. Sources were T cells, B-cell-depleted T cells, or PBMCs; the material itself was cDNA or gDNA.

Authors' processing steps: Amplifying reference gene primers gave estimates of nucleated cell counts. Using immunoSEQ multiplex PCR, the repertoire was profiled, and TCRdb retains in-frame clones only, with some absent. D and trimming come from the DNA, and the V and J calls and clone size come from that table. The data hold a few hundred thousand clones, with roughly four fifths observed a single time. The sequence was obtained from a man younger than 45 who had recovered from COVID-19. The sample taken for sequencing was peripheral blood.

The CDR3, as DNA: TGTGCCAGCAGTCGGGACGCAGGGGGGGAGACCCAGTACTTC. Protein product: CASSRDAGGETQYF. The V gene is TRBV5-4, the J gene TRBJ2-5; TRBD1 might be the D (7 bases). V was shortened by 5 bases and J by 5 bases, with 16 bases between the two germline ends. The germline V gene encodes CDR1 SGHNT and CDR2 YYREEE (reference sequence). This CDR3 has 14 residues.